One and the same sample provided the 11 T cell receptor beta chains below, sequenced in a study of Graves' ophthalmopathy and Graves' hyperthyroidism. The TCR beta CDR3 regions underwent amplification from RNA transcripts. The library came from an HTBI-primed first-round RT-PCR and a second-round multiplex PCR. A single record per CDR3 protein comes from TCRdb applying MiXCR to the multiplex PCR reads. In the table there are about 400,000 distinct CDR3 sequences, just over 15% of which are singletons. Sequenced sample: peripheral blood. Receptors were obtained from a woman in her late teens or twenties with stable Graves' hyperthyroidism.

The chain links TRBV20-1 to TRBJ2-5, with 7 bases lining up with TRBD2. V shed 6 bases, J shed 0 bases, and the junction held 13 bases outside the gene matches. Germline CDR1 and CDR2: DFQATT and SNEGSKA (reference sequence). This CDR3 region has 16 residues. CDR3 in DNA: TGCAGTGCAAGGACCGGGGGGTTATGGTACCAAGAGACCCAGTACTTC. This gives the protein CSARTGGLWYQETQYF.

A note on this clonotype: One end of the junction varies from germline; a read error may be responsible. The CDR3 DNA follows: TGTGCCAGCAGCCAAGGGACCTCCGAGTACGAGCAGGACTTC. This gives the protein CASSQGTSEYEQDF. The J gene is TRBJ2-7, the V gene TRBV4-2; no firm D call. The CDR3 covers 14 residues. CDR1 and CDR2 (germline): LGHNA, YNFKEQ.

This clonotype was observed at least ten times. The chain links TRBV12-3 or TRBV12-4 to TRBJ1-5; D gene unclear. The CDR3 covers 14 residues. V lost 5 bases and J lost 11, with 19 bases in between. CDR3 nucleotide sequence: TGTGCCAGCAGTCCCGGAAGGACGAGCCAGGCCCAGCATTTT. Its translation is CASSPGRTSQAQHF.

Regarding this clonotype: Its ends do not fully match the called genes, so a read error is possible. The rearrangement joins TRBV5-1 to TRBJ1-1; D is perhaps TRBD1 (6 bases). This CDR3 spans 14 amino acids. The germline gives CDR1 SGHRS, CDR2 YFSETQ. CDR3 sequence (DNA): TGCGCCAGCAGCCCGGGACAACCGAACACTGAAGATTTCTTT. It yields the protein CASSPGQPNTEDFF.

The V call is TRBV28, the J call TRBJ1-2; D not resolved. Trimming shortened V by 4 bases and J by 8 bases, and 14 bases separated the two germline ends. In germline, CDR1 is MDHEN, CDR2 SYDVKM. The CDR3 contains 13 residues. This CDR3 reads CASSSSPSIGYTF. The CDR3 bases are TGTGCCAGCAGTTCCAGTCCCTCTATCGGCTACACCTTC.

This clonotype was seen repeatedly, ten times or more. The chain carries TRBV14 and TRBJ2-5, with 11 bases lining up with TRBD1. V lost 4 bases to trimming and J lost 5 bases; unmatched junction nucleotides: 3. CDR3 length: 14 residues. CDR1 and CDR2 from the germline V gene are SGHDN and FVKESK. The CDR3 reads CASSRTGGMETQYF. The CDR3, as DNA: TGTGCCAGCAGCCGGACAGGGGGCATGGAGACCCAGTACTTC.

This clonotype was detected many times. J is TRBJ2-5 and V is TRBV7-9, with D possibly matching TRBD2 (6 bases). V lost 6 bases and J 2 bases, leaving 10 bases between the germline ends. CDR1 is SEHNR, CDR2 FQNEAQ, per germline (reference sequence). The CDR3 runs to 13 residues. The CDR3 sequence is CASSLRGQETQYF. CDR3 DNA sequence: TGTGCCAGCAGTCTCCGGGGGCAAGAGACCCAGTACTTC.

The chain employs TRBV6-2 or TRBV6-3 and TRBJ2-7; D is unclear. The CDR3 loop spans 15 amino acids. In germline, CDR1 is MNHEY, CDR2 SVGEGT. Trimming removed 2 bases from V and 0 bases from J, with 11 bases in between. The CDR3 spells CASSYGRLSSYEQYF. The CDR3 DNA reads TGTGCCAGCAGTTACGGCAGATTAAGCTCCTACGAGCAGTACTTC.

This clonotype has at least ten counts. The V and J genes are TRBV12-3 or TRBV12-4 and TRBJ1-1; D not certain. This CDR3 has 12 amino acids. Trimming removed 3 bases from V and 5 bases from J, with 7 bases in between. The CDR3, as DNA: TGTGCCAGCAGTTTTTTTAATACTGAAGCTTTCTTT. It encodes CASSFFNTEAFF.

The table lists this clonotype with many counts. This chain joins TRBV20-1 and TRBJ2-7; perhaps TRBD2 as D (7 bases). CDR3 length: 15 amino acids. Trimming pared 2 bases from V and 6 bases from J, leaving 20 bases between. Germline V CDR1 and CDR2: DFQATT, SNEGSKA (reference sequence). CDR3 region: CSARRGGRTATEQYF. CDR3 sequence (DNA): TGCAGTGCTAGAAGGGGGGGTAGGACAGCAACCGAGCAGTACTTC.

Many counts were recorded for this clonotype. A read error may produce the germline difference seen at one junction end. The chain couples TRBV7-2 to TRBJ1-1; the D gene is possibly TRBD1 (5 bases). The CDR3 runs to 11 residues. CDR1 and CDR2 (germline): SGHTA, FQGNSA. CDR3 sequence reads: CASSSHLGTYF. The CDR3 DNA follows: TGTGCCAGCAGCTCACACCTTGGGACGTACTTT. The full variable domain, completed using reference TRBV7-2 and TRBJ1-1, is GAGVSQSPSNKVTEKGKDVELRCDPISGHTALYWYRQSLGQGLEFLIYFQGNSAPDKSGLPSDRFSAERTGGSVSTLTIQRTQQEDSAVYLCASSSHLGTYFGQGTRLTVV.